This T cell receptor beta chain was retrieved from a study of PD-1 blockade in classical Hodgkin lymphoma. CDR1 MDHEN and CDR2 SYDVKM come from the germline V gene. Between the trimmed V and J ends, which lost 6 bases and 7 bases, there was a span of 12 bases. This CDR3 comprises 12 residues. Time point specified: cycle 4 day 1 (C4D1), after six to seven weeks of nivolumab. Every single patient, without exception, relapsed after autologous stem cell transplantation, and brentuximab vedotin exposure varied. Classification of best responses gave complete response, partial response or progressive disease. The table came from immunoSEQ multiplex PCR; TCRdb's copy has only in-frame clones and leaves some out. The sample has around 7,900 clones, approximately 80% seen once.

This TCR derives from a human donor with classical Hodgkin lymphoma. The chain carries TRBV28 and TRBJ1-1; no firm D call. This material consisted of peripheral blood mononuclear cells (PBMCs), taken before the fourth cycle of nivolumab. The CDR3 sequence is CASRGERLEAFF. The CDR3 coding sequence is TGTGCCAGCAGGGGCGAGAGACTTGAAGCTTTCTTT.